This section outlines one T cell receptor (beta chain) sequence together with its context. This sample was taken from a study of blood T cell repertoires in COVID-19. Across the study: Italy, Spain and the United States were the sources of the convalescent and acute COVID-19 samples.

This CDR3 region has 15 residues. V dropped 0 bases and J dropped 0 bases, with 9 bases sitting between them. Germline assignment: CDR1 SGHRS and CDR2 YFSETQ. Method: immunoSEQ multiplex PCR; TCRdb's copy keeps in-frame clones and lacks some. The repertoire holds approximately 160,000 clones, with approximately 81% as singletons. The chain couples TRBV5-1 to TRBJ1-1, with D possibly matching TRBD1 (5 bases). The source of this sequence is an older woman with COVID-19, enrolled during active disease. Sample: peripheral blood. The chain's CDR3 is CASSLGTLMNTEAFF. The DNA of the CDR3 is TGCGCCAGCAGCTTGGGGACACTAATGAACACTGAAGCTTTCTTT.